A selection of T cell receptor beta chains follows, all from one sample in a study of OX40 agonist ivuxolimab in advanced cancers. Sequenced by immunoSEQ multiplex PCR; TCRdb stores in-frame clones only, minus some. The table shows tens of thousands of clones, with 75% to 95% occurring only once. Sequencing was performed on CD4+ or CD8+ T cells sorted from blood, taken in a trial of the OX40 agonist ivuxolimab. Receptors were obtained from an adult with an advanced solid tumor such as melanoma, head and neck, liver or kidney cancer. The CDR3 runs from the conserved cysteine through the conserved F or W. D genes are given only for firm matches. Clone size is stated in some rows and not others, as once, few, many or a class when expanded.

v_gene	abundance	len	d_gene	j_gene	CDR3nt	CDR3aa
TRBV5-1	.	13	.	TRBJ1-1	TGCGCCAGCAGCTTGGATGCGGGCGTGGGGGCTTTCTTT	CASSLDAGVGAFF
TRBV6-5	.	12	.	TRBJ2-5	TGTGCCAGCACTTCCAGTTTAGAGACCCAGTACTTC	CASTSSLETQYF
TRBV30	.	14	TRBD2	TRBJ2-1	TGTGCCTGGAGTGCGGGACTAGCAGTGAGTGAGCAGTTCTTC	CAWSAGLAVSEQFF
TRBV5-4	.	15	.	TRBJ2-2	TGTGCCAGCAGCTTGGGGGGGCGAGTCGACGGGGAGCTGTTTTTT	CASSLGGRVDGELFF
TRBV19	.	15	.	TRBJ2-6	TGTGCCAGTAGTATCGCAGGAACTGGGGCCAACGTCCTGACTTTC	CASSIAGTGANVLTF
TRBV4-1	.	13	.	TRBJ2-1	TGCGCCAGCAGCCGAGCTCCCGGCAATGAGCAGTTCTTC	CASSRAPGNEQFF
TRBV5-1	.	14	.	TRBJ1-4	TGCGCCAGCAGCTCGGGGTGGGCGGATGAAAAACTGTTTTTT	CASSSGWADEKLFF
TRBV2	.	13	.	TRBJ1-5	TGTGCCAGCAGCCCCGGATTCAATCAGCCCCAGCATTTT	CASSPGFNQPQHF
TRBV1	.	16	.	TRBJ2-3	TGCACCAGCAGCCAAGGGGGGAGGGTGGACACAGATACGCAGTATTTT	CTSSQGGRVDTDTQYF
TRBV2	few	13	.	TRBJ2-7	TGTGCCAGCAGTGGACCGAGCTCCTACGAGCAGTACTTC	CASSGPSSYEQYF
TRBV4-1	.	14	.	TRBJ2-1	TGCGCCAGCAGCCAAGCGAGGGCCGCTGGTGAGCAGTTCTTC	CASSQARAAGEQFF
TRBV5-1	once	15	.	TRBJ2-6	TGCGCCAGCAGCCCCCCGCACTCTGGGGCCAACGTCCTGACTTTC	CASSPPHSGANVLTF
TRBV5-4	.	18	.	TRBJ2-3	TGTGCCAGCAGCTCGCCAATGAAATCGGGAAAGCAGGGAGATACGCAGTATTTT	CASSSPMKSGKQGDTQYF
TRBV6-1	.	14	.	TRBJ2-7	TGTGCCAGCACCCAGACAGGGGACTACTACGAGCAGTACTTC	CASTQTGDYYEQYF
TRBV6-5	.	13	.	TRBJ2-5	TGTGCCAGCAGGCCGGGGGCCCGGGAGACCCAGTACTTC	CASRPGARETQYF
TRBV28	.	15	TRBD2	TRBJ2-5	TGTGCCAGCAGTCCAACCAGCGGGAGAGGCAAGACCCAGTACTTC	CASSPTSGRGKTQYF
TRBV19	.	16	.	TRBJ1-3	TGTGCCAGTAGTTTGCAGACAGAAGTCCCAAAAAACACCATATATTTT	CASSLQTEVPKNTIYF
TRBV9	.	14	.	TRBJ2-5	TGTGCCAGCAGCGTAGGGCCCTCCCCCGAGACCCAGTACTTC	CASSVGPSPETQYF
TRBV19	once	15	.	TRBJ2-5	TGTGCCAGTAGTATTTTTGGGGGGCTCGCAGAGACCCAGTACTTC	CASSIFGGLAETQYF
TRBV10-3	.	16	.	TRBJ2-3	TGTGCCATCAGTGAGTCGACGCTACCTCTCACAGATACGCAGTATTTT	CAISESTLPLTDTQYF
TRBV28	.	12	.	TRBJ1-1	TGTGCCAGCAGTTTCCGGGGTTTGGATGCTTTCTTT	CASSFRGLDAFF
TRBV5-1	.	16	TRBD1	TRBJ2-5	TGCGCCAGCAGCGCCCGGGGACAGGGGCCACAAGAGACCCAGTACTTC	CASSARGQGPQETQYF
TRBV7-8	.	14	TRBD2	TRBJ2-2	TGTGCCAGCAGACGGACTAGCGGACCCGGGGAGCTGTTTTTT	CASRRTSGPGELFF
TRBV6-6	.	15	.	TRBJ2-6	TGTGCCAGCAGTACGGGACGGGACGGGGCCAACGTCCTGACTTTC	CASSTGRDGANVLTF
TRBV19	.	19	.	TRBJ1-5	TGTGCCAGTAGTATGGACCCAATGGTCTCTCGGGAAAGCAATCAGCCCCAGCATTTT	CASSMDPMVSRESNQPQHF
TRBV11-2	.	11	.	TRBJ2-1	TGTGCCAGCAGCTTAGACAATGAGCAGTTCTTC	CASSLDNEQFF
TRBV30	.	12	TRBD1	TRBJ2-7	TGTGCCTGGAGAGGGGGCTTTTACGAGCAGTACTTC	CAWRGGFYEQYF
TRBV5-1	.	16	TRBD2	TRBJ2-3	TGCGCCAGCAGCTTAAATAGCGGGAGTAGCACAGATACGCAGTATTTT	CASSLNSGSSTDTQYF
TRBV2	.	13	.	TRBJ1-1	TGTGCCAGCAGCCCACAGGGAAACACTGAAGCTTTCTTT	CASSPQGNTEAFF
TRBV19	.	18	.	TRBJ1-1	TGTGCCAGTAGTATCCTGACCGGTGGCAGACAAATGAACACTGAAGCTTTCTTT	CASSILTGGRQMNTEAFF
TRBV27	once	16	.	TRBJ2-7	TGTGCCAGCAGTTTAACTAAGACAGGCTTCCGGCACGAGCAGTACTTC	CASSLTKTGFRHEQYF
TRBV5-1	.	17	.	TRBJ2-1	TGCGCCAGCAGCCTACAACCCTCGGACTCCTCCTACAATGAGCAGTTCTTC	CASSLQPSDSSYNEQFF
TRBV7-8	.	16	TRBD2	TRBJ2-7	TGTGCCAGCAGCGGGACTAGCGGGAGGGCAACCTACGAGCAGTACTTC	CASSGTSGRATYEQYF
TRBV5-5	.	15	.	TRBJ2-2	TGTGCCAGCAGCTTGGGACAGGTGCCCACCCGGGAGCTGTTTTTT	CASSLGQVPTRELFF
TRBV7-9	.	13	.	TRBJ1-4	TGTGCCAGCAGCTTACGGGGATATGAAAAACTGTTTTTT	CASSLRGYEKLFF
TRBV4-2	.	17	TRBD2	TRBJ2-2	TGTGCCAGCAGCCTCGGGACTAGCGCAGGGGGCACCGGGGAGCTGTTTTTT	CASSLGTSAGGTGELFF
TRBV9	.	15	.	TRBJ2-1	TGTGCCAGCAGCGGTCAGGGGTGGAGTAGCGGGGAGCAGTTCTTC	CASSGQGWSSGEQFF
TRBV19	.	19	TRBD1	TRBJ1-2	TGTGCCAGTAGTCCGCGTATTATCTCTCGACAGGGAACCTACTATGGCTACACCTTC	CASSPRIISRQGTYYGYTF
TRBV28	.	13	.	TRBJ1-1	TGTGCCAGCAGTGCCCACACGAACACTGAAGCTTTCTTT	CASSAHTNTEAFF
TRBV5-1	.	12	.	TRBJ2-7	TGCGCCAGCAGTATCCAGGGGTACGAGCAGTACTTC	CASSIQGYEQYF
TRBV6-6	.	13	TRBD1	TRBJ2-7	TGTGCCAGCAGCCGGGACAGGAGGGACGAGCAGTACTTC	CASSRDRRDEQYF
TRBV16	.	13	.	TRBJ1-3	TGTGCCAGCAGCCAGGGGGCTGGAAACACCATATATTTT	CASSQGAGNTIYF
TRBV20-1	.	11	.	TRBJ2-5	TGCAGTGCCCTAAGGGGGGAGACCCAGTACTTC	CSALRGETQYF
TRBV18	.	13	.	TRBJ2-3	TGTGCCAGCTCACCACCAGGGACAGATACGCAGTATTTT	CASSPPGTDTQYF
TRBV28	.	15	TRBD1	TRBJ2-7	TGTGCCAGCAGTTTGATCGGGACAGGGCACCACGAGCAGTACTTC	CASSLIGTGHHEQYF
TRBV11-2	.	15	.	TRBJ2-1	TGTGCCAGCAGCACTTCAAGGGGACTGCGCAATGAGCAGTTCTTC	CASSTSRGLRNEQFF
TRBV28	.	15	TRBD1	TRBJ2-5	TGTGCCAGCAGTCCCAGACAGGGGGCCGTAGAGACCCAGTACTTC	CASSPRQGAVETQYF
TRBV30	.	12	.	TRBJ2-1	TGTGCCTGGGAACTGGGGTACAATGAGCAGTTCTTC	CAWELGYNEQFF
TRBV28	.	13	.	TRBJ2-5	TGTGCCAGCACCCTGACAGACCAAGAGACCCAGTACTTC	CASTLTDQETQYF
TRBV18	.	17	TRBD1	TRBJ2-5	TGTGCCAGCTCACCACTGTTTATGGGGACAGGGGAAGAGACCCAGTACTTC	CASSPLFMGTGEETQYF
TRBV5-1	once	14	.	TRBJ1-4	TGCGCCAGCAGCTTGGCGGGAACTAATGAAAAACTGTTTTTT	CASSLAGTNEKLFF
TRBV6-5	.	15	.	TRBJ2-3	TGTGCCAGCAGACTTTACGCGGGACTCACAGATACGCAGTATTTT	CASRLYAGLTDTQYF
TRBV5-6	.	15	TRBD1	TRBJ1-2	TGTGCCAGCAGGGATACAGGACAGGGTTCGGGTGGCTACACCTTC	CASRDTGQGSGGYTF
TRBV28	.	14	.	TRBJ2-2	TGTGCCAGCAGTTCTTGGGCGAACACCGGGGAGCTGTTTTTT	CASSSWANTGELFF
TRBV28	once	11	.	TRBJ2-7	TGTGCCAGCAGTTTGGGGTACGAGCAGTACTTC	CASSLGYEQYF
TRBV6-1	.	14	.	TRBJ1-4	TGTGCCAGCAGTCTACACGCAACTAATGAAAAACTGTTTTTT	CASSLHATNEKLFF